This TCR beta chain was found in a study of T cells in Graves' hyperthyroidism and ophthalmopathy (dated by TCRdb to about 2019). Concerning the study at large: Peripheral blood samples were taken at the time of initial diagnosis, prior to any treatment. The 100 discovery patients were randomly split 7:3 into training and test sets. An independent validation cohort of about 20 hyperthyroidism patients and 17 patients who later progressed to ophthalmopathy tested prospective prediction of ophthalmopathy. TCR V-J signatures able to tell the groups apart were searched for in a discovery cohort of approximately 95 patients, of whom over 40 had Graves' ophthalmopathy and around 56 had stable Graves' hyperthyroidism. The study also compared thyroid tissue and blood T-cell repertoires from several Graves' hyperthyroidism patients. TCR Vbeta CDR3 sequencing of around 130 peripheral blood samples (more than 40 ophthalmopathy, some 75 hyperthyroidism and about 17 progressor patients) is reported in the paper. After blood sampling, hyperthyroidism patients were treated with methimazole at a starting dose of 30 mg daily, and ophthalmopathy patients were treated with high-dose intravenous methylprednisolone. Overall results and qualifications from the work: Sample size was not statistically predetermined, and blinding of investigators to group allocation was not performed. In validation, the model predicted progression to ophthalmopathy with roughly 70% sensitivity and approximately 72% specificity, a median of 6.5 months before onset. Most expanded thyroid clonotypes (frequency above 0.001) were also detected in blood, a finding suggesting that blood repertoires may reflect thyroid immune responses. A model built on a 13 V-J signature distinguished ophthalmopathy from stable hyperthyroidism, reaching 87.88% sensitivity and about 81% specificity in cross-validation and 80%/75% in testing.

The hyperthyroidism patients were between 18 and 65 years old and newly diagnosed, with a disease duration of less than 2 months. Any patient with an uncontrolled infection, another autoimmune disease, pregnancy or lactation was excluded. Clinical symptoms, serum thyroxine and TRAb, thyroid ultrasound, and orbital computed tomography formed the basis for the diagnoses. For progressor patients, blood was drawn at the first diagnosis of hyperthyroidism, before any ophthalmopathy symptoms had appeared. PBMCs were separated from under 12 ml of fresh peripheral blood using Ficoll-Paque density gradient centrifugation. Patients classed as progressors first received a Graves' hyperthyroidism diagnosis and then went on to develop ophthalmopathy during follow-up. Total RNA was extracted using Trizol reagent, and RNA quality was assessed on an Agilent 2100 Bioanalyzer. Amplification of TCR beta CDR3 regions was carried out from RNA transcripts. The TCR CDR3 was subjected to a first round of RT-PCR using the HTBI primer set and the Qiagen OneStep RT-PCR kit. A second multiplex PCR round built the libraries, followed by size selection and purification. Libraries were sequenced paired-end with 100 bp reads on an Illumina HiSeq2000. In the original analysis: SOAPnuke was used to process the raw data, removing reads that contained adapters or uncalled bases, had a mean Phred below 15, or lacked an exact match to the constant primer or identifier. High-quality paired reads were merged with COPE v1.2.5, and unique nucleotide sequences were defined as clonotypes. MiTCR v1.1 was used to align the clonotypes against IMGT TRBV, TRBD and TRBJ reference segments. Only V-J combinations with frequency above 0.0001, covering about 99% of repertoires, were analysed. The TCS score was defined as the ratio of F50 (clonal expansion) to E x V (chaos), calculated using BLOSUM62-based TCRdist between CDR3 peptides within each V-J. Welch's t-statistics and random forest reduced 450 to 600 V-J features to roughly 13, which were used in a naive Bayes classifier (R e1071). TCRdb took the public reads, trimmed them with fastp at Q25, ran MiXCR for clone calling and kept in-frame beta chains. Merged by CDR3 protein, the rows form single entries marked with the most common genes and DNA. These V and J calls originate from TCRdb's pipeline instead of the authors' own analysis. The sample contains roughly 180,000 distinct CDR3 sequences, about 9.4% of them found a single time. Together, the top ten hold roughly 23% of the sample.

On this clonotype itself: Its specific antigen is unknown. No much larger clone is present one base from it, and per-base qualities are unavailable.

Per the germline V gene (reference sequence), GTSNPN is the CDR1 and SVGIG is the CDR2. A distance of 9 bases separates the germline ends of V and J, which lose 3 bases and 3 bases respectively. CDR3 length: 12 amino acids, cysteine to phenylalanine. Just CDR3 DNA is preserved here, 36 bases in frame from base 1. The chain is assembled from TRBV30 and TRBJ2-7; TRBD2 is a possible D gene, resting on 5 matching bases. Sequencing was done on a sample of blood. This receptor was obtained from a woman aged 18-29 years with Graves' hyperthyroidism that later progressed to Graves' ophthalmopathy. CDR3 protein: CAWSFGGYEQYF. The nucleotides are TGTGCCTGGAGCTTCGGAGGCTACGAGCAGTACTTC. The reference TRBV30 and TRBJ2-7 proteins fill in what lies around the CDR3, so the full variable domain reads SQTIHQWPATLVQPVGSPLSLECTVEGTSNPNLYWYRQAAGRGLQLLFYSVGIGQISSEVPQNLSASRPQDRQFILSSKKLLLSDSGFYLCAWSFGGYEQYFGPGTRLTVT.